One and the same sample provided the 27 T cell receptor beta chains below, sequenced in a study of T-cell memory formation after mild COVID-19. TCRdb itself ran the 5' RACE reads through MiXCR, one entry per CDR3 protein. Of 300,000 to 400,000 distinct CDR3 sequences listed, roughly an eighth are singletons. The sample taken for sequencing was PBMCs or a T cell subset sorted from them (not recorded which). These receptors were collected from a man aged 18 to 30 who had mild COVID-19 (a few samples of this study predate the infection). Cell type and time point are not known.

The chain has TRBV9 and TRBJ2-7; no definite D call. V was cut by 0 bases and J by 4 bases, with 8 bases left in between. This CDR3 has 13 residues. Per the germline V gene, CDR1 is SGDLS and CDR2 is YYNGEE. The CDR3 DNA reads TGTGCCAGCAGCGTAGCCCCAACTTACGAGCAGTACTTC. Its protein is CASSVAPTYEQYF.

The table lists this clonotype with many counts. The V gene is TRBV7-2, the J gene TRBJ1-4; D ambiguous. The CDR3 length is 14 residues. Germline assignment: CDR1 SGHTA and CDR2 FQGNSA. Trimming pared 2 bases from V and 4 bases from J, leaving 8 bases between. CDR3 loop: CASSLRRNNEKLFF. The CDR3 DNA follows: TGTGCCAGCAGCTTACGGAGAAATAATGAAAAACTGTTTTTT.

This clonotype has ten or more counts. The genes are TRBV12-3 or TRBV12-4 and TRBJ2-1; D perhaps matches TRBD1 (5 bases). This CDR3 region has 12 residues. Trimming removed 8 bases from V and 8 bases from J, with 13 bases in between. The CDR3 region is CASAPGRDEQFF. The DNA of the CDR3 is TGTGCCAGCGCCCCAGGGCGCGATGAGCAGTTCTTC.

This chain joins TRBV20-1 and TRBJ1-6; no definite D call. This CDR3 region has 14 residues. The V gene lost 5 bases and the J gene lost 3 bases, with 11 bases spanning the gap. Germline V gives CDR1 DFQATT, CDR2 SNEGSKA (reference sequence). The CDR3 coding sequence is TGCAGTGCTCCCCAGGCCCTCTATAATTCACCCCTCCACTTT. Protein sequence: CSAPQALYNSPLHF.

This clonotype was found a few times. The chain uses TRBV12-3 or TRBV12-4 and TRBJ1-4; possible D gene TRBD1, 6 bases. This CDR3 is 12 amino acids long. V gave up 7 bases and J gave up 7 bases, with 10 bases separating them. CDR3 sequence: CASNRVPEKLFF. The CDR3 DNA follows: TGTGCCAGCAACAGGGTCCCTGAAAAACTGTTTTTT.

There are a few counts of this clonotype. The chain recombines TRBV6-5 with TRBJ1-2; 10 bases align to TRBD1. The CDR3 sequence is 14 residues long. The ends lost 6 bases at V and 7 bases at J; junction bases unmatched: 8. Germline V gene lookup returns CDR1 MNHEY and CDR2 SVGAGI. The CDR3 loop is CASSSGQGDPGYTF. For the CDR3, the DNA is TGTGCCAGCAGCTCCGGACAGGGGGATCCTGGCTACACCTTC.

V gene TRBV12-3 or TRBV12-4 combines with J gene TRBJ1-3, with D hard to call. CDR3 length equals 14 residues. V was clipped by 6 bases and J by 0 bases, with 9 bases between them. CDR3 DNA: TGTGCCAGCAGGGACTGGAGCTCTGGAAACACCATATATTTT. As protein: CASRDWSSGNTIYF.

This clonotype was observed a handful of times. The chain is built from TRBV7-2 and TRBJ1-1; D is unclear. Trimming pared 0 bases from V and 4 bases from J, leaving 9 bases between. Germline CDR1 is SGHTA and CDR2 is FQGNSA. The CDR3 contains 14 residues. CDR3 DNA: TGTGCCAGCAGCTTAGCGTCCGGCGGCACTGAAGCTTTCTTT. Amino acids: CASSLASGGTEAFF.

The count of this clonotype is one. CDR3 DNA sequence: TGTGCCAGCAGCTTAGGTATGGGACAGGTCTTCACTGAAGCTTTCTTT. Protein product: CASSLGMGQVFTEAFF. V gene TRBV13 combines with J gene TRBJ1-1; 8 bases agree with TRBD1. The V gene's germline CDR1 is PRHDT and CDR2 FYEKMQ (reference sequence). V lost 0 bases, J lost 4 bases, and 7 bases stayed unmatched. This CDR3 contains 16 residues.

This clonotype turned up a few times. The gene calls are TRBV4-3 and TRBJ1-6; no definite D call. The CDR3 is made up of 16 amino acids. V gave up 0 bases and J gave up 0 bases, with 6 bases separating them. Germline CDR1 and CDR2: LGHNA and YSLEER. DNA for the CDR3: TGCGCCAGCAGCCAAGATGTGAGCTCCTATAATTCACCCCTCCACTTT. Translation gives CASSQDVSSYNSPLHF.

V and J are TRBV7-9 and TRBJ1-4; no definite D call. The V gene's germline CDR1 is SEHNR and CDR2 FQNEAQ (reference sequence). The ends were cut back, 3 bases at V and 4 bases at J, with 18 bases in the middle. There are 17 residues in the CDR3. CDR3 nucleotide sequence: TGTGCCAGCAGCTTGATGGAGGTCAGAGCCATTAATGAAAAACTGTTTTTT. It is translated as CASSLMEVRAINEKLFF.

This clonotype was picked up a small number of times. The V and J genes are TRBV15 and TRBJ1-1, with TRBD1 matching 10 bases. The length of the CDR3 is 14 residues. V lost 8 bases to trimming and J lost 1 base; unmatched junction nucleotides: 4. The germline V gene has CDR1 LNHNV and CDR2 YYDKDF (reference sequence). CDR3 loop: CATDRDRGNTEAFF. The CDR3 DNA is TGTGCCACCGACCGGGACAGGGGGAACACTGAAGCTTTCTTT.

V gene TRBV20-1 combines with J gene TRBJ1-5; no reliable D call. CDR3 length equals 14 residues. Trimming removed 3 bases at V and 0 bases at J, with 9 bases between. The germline V gene has CDR1 DFQATT and CDR2 SNEGSKA (reference sequence). The DNA of the CDR3 is TGCAGTGCTAGCCCACACAGTAGCAATCAGCCCCAGCATTTT. It codes for CSASPHSSNQPQHF.

This clonotype occurred a few times. V usage is TRBV7-7 and J usage is TRBJ2-2; D perhaps matches TRBD2 (7 bases). CDR3 length: 18 residues. Germline values: CDR1 SSHAT, CDR2 FNYEAQ (reference sequence). Trimming shortened V by 1 base and J by 4 bases, and 19 bases separated the two germline ends. CDR3 protein: CASSLVGGQGSATGELFF. CDR3 nucleotide sequence: TGTGCCAGCAGCTTAGTCGGGGGGCAGGGGTCCGCCACCGGGGAGCTGTTTTTT.

A few counts support this clonotype. The chain combines TRBV7-9 with TRBJ1-1; TRBD1 aligns across 7 bases. CDR3 size: 14 residues. Germline V gene data show CDR1 as SEHNR and CDR2 as FQNEAQ (reference sequence). The V gene end was trimmed by 7 bases and the J gene end by 4 bases; junction bases not matched to a gene: 9. The CDR3 here is CASKVTGDSTEAFF. In DNA, the CDR3 is TGTGCCAGCAAGGTAACAGGGGATAGCACTGAAGCTTTCTTT.

The rearrangement joins TRBV7-9 to TRBJ1-6; the D is unclear. The germline CDR1 and CDR2 sequences are SEHNR and FQNEAQ (reference sequence). Trimming removed 1 base from V and 10 bases from J, with 14 bases in between. The length of the CDR3 is 15 residues. The CDR3 coding sequence is TGTGCCAGCAGCTTAGACTCATCGTCGGGCTCACCCCTCCACTTT. It is translated as CASSLDSSSGSPLHF.

V gene TRBV7-2 combines with J gene TRBJ2-5; 9 nucleotides match TRBD2. Germline CDR1 SGHTA, CDR2 FQGNSA. Trimming cost V 4 bases and J 4 bases; bases outside gene matches: 4. This CDR3 spans 14 amino acids. The CDR3 sequence: CASSYGTSRETQYF. The CDR3 DNA sequence: TGTGCCAGCAGCTACGGGACTAGCCGAGAGACCCAGTACTTC.

The chain uses TRBV5-1 and TRBJ2-2, with 8 bases matching TRBD2. CDR1 and CDR2 (germline): SGHRS, YFSETQ. The J segment lost 8 bases and the V segment lost 4 bases, leaving 7 bases of the junction unmatched. CDR3 length equals 14 residues. CDR3 sequence reads: CASSRGGSHGELFF. The CDR3 DNA reads TGCGCCAGCAGCCGGGGGGGTTCCCATGGGGAGCTGTTTTTT.

This clonotype was counted only a few times. The CDR3 DNA follows: TGTGCCAGCAGCTTAGGTGCTACAGGGGTTTTAGATACGCAGTATTTT. As protein: CASSLGATGVLDTQYF. The chain uses TRBV7-2 and TRBJ2-3; 7 bases line up with TRBD1. The CDR3 covers 16 residues. Germline CDR1 is SGHTA and CDR2 is FQGNSA. Trimming removed 1 base from V and 5 bases from J; junction bases left unmatched: 9.

The chain couples TRBV27 to TRBJ2-7, with a weak D call TRBD2 (6 bases). Trimming pared 6 bases from V and 0 bases from J, leaving 15 bases between. The CDR3 runs 15 residues. CDR1 is MNHEY and CDR2 is SMNVEV in the germline V gene (reference sequence). CDR3 DNA sequence: TGTGCCAGCAGCCTAACTCACGGGAGCTCCTACGAGCAGTACTTC. It is translated as CASSLTHGSSYEQYF.

This clonotype showed up just a few times. This sequence joins TRBV23-1 and TRBJ1-1; 7 bases are a match to TRBD1. TRBV23-1 is an ORF; its function is uncertain. Trimming removed 7 bases from V and 1 base from J; junction bases left unmatched: 12. This CDR3 has 16 amino acids. CDR3 sequence: CASMYRGCGENTEAFF. In DNA form, the CDR3 reads TGCGCCAGCATGTACAGGGGTTGTGGGGAGAACACTGAAGCTTTCTTT.

The V gene is TRBV24-1, the J gene TRBJ2-3, with D hard to call. CDR3 length equals 13 residues. The V end lost 4 bases, the J end lost 5 bases, and 9 bases lay between the germline ends. Per germline, CDR1 KGHDR and CDR2 SFDVKD. In DNA form, the CDR3 reads TGTGCCACCAGTGACCAGAGAGGAGATACGCAGTATTTT. This encodes CATSDQRGDTQYF.

This clonotype has a handful of counts. The J gene is TRBJ1-1, the V gene TRBV5-1, with 7 bases identical to TRBD1. Germline V gene data show CDR1 as SGHRS and CDR2 as YFSETQ. The CDR3 contains 17 residues. J lost 2 bases, V lost 1 base, and 11 bases had no gene match. CDR3 protein: CASSLPLGQDLNTEAFF. The CDR3, as DNA: TGCGCCAGCAGCTTGCCACTAGGACAGGACCTTAACACTGAAGCTTTCTTT.

In this sample, this clonotype turned up a few times. The chain is built from TRBV7-2 and TRBJ2-2; 9 nucleotides line up with TRBD1. Trimming cost V 4 bases and J 4 bases; bases outside gene matches: 4. Germline loops: CDR1 SGHTA, CDR2 FQGNSA. There are 15 residues in the CDR3. CDR3 sequence: CASSSGTGRTGELFF. CDR3 nucleotides: TGTGCCAGCAGCTCCGGGACAGGGCGCACCGGGGAGCTGTTTTTT.

This chain links TRBV15 with TRBJ1-1, with TRBD1 as a possible D gene (5 bases). The germline CDR1 and CDR2 sequences are LNHNV and YYDKDF (reference sequence). Trimming left V 4 bases short and J 3 bases short, with 18 bases between. This CDR3 contains 16 residues. This CDR3 is CATSKLPRVGYTEAFF. CDR3 DNA sequence: TGTGCCACCAGCAAACTCCCCAGGGTAGGCTACACTGAAGCTTTCTTT.

This clonotype was observed a handful of times. This rearrangement joins TRBV28 to TRBJ2-7; D call uncertain. The CDR3 extends over 11 amino acids. The V gene lost 5 bases and the J gene lost 12 bases, with 14 bases spanning the gap. Germline assignment: CDR1 MDHEN and CDR2 SYDVKM. CDR3 DNA sequence: TGTGCCAGCAGTAGCCCCCCTAGGTGGTACGTC. This codes for CASSSPPRWYV.

The V and J genes are TRBV7-9 and TRBJ2-3; D gene uncertain. The CDR3 is made up of 17 amino acids. From germline, CDR1 is SEHNR and CDR2 FQNEAQ (reference sequence). V was clipped by 6 bases and J by 1 base, with 20 bases between them. The CDR3 DNA follows: TGTGCCAGCAGTCCCCTTGTGCAGGATGGGGGCACAGATACGCAGTATTTT. Encoded protein: CASSPLVQDGGTDTQYF.